Sequencing of this T cell receptor (beta chain) was carried out in a study of T cell changes during pregnancy in multiple sclerosis. The length of the CDR3 is 16 residues. Germline lookup yields CDR1 SGHAT and CDR2 FQNNGV. Only in-frame clones appear in the TCRdb table, and some are missing; sequencing was by immunoSEQ multiplex PCR. The repertoire holds about 34,000 clones, roughly 90% seen once, with about 5% in the top ten. Note on this clone: The junction shows a germline mismatch at one end, possibly a read error.

This receptor was taken from a female donor with multiple sclerosis, enrolled in a pregnancy study. The material was CD8+ T cells from peripheral blood mononuclear cells, obtained after pregnancy. The rearrangement uses TRBV11-2 and TRBJ2-1; 8 bases are a match to TRBD2. The CDR3 DNA is TGTGCCAGCAGCCTAGAAGCGGGGGCATGGACTGGAGAGCAGTTCTTC. Its protein is CASSLEAGAWTGEQFF.